These 22 T cell receptor beta chains originate from one sample sequenced in a study of beta chain features in type 1 diabetes. cDNA synthesis used the whole RNA isolate, giving expressed TCRB sequences. Repertoires were generated with immunoSEQ multiplex PCR, while TCRdb's copy carries only in-frame clones and drops some. The sample lists over 500,000 clones, 15% to 18% seen once, with under 0.095% in the top ten. Sequencing was carried out using naive CD4+ T cells from blood. The receptors stem from a man aged 18 to 35 in good health.

This clone was counted a few times. V and J are TRBV28 and TRBJ2-7; TRBD1 might be the D (6 bases). Trimming took 6 bases from V and 6 from J, leaving 15 bases between them. The CDR3 covers 13 residues. The V gene's germline CDR1 is MDHEN and CDR2 SYDVKM. The CDR3 bases are TGTGCCAGCAGGGGGGCAGGTCCTTCCGAGCAGTACTTC. This encodes CASRGAGPSEQYF. Full variable domain (outside the CDR3, taken from reference TRBV28 and TRBJ2-7): DVKVTQSSRYLVKRTGEKVFLECVQDMDHENMFWYRQDPGLGLRLIYFSYDVKMKEKGDIPEGYSVSREKKERFSLILESASTNQTSMYLCASRGAGPSEQYFGPGTRLTVT.

This clone was seen more than once but under ten times. The chain carries TRBV18 and TRBJ2-1; D unclear. This CDR3 comprises 12 residues. The V gene's germline CDR1 is KGHSH and CDR2 LQKENI. With 5 bases removed from V and 7 bases from J, the gap between germline ends came to 9 bases. CDR3 nucleotide sequence: TGTGCCAGCTCATCGTCTGGGAATGAGCAGTTCTTC. Protein sequence: CASSSSGNEQFF.

This clone was observed a handful of times. The chain joins TRBV7-2 to TRBJ2-3, with D maybe TRBD2 (5 bases). Germline loops: CDR1 SGHTA, CDR2 FQGNSA. V was trimmed by 4 bases and J by 1 base, leaving 18 bases between them. This CDR3 is 17 amino acids long. CDR3: CASSSRGRELGTDTQYF. The CDR3 bases are TGTGCCAGCAGCTCCCGGGGTAGGGAGCTCGGCACAGATACGCAGTATTTT. Drawing the rest from reference TRBV7-2 and TRBJ2-3, the complete variable domain is GAGVSQSPSNKVTEKGKDVELRCDPISGHTALYWYRQSLGQGLEFLIYFQGNSAPDKSGLPSDRFSAERTGGSVSTLTIQRTQQEDSAVYLCASSSRGRELGTDTQYFGPGTRLTVL.

This clone was seen only a few times. Other DNA sequences of this sample code for an identical CDR3. The chain combines TRBV5-1 with TRBJ1-1, with D uncertain. Germline loops: CDR1 SGHRS, CDR2 YFSETQ. V lost 0 bases, J lost 1 base, and 7 bases lay in between. This CDR3 is built from 14 residues. The CDR3 DNA reads TGCGCCAGCAGCTTGGCCGCGGGGAACACTGAAGCTTTCTTT. This sequence encodes CASSLAAGNTEAFF.

This clone appeared many times. The rearrangement uses TRBV14 and TRBJ2-6, with a tentative D call TRBD1 (5 bases). The germline gives CDR1 SGHDN, CDR2 FVKESK. The germline V and J ends were trimmed by 1 base and 2 bases, with 9 bases remaining between them. The CDR3 spans 16 residues. Here the CDR3 DNA reads TGTGCCAGCAGCCAAGTTAGGGGCGCTGGGGCCAACGTCCTGACTTTC. This sequence encodes CASSQVRGAGANVLTF. Complete variable domain (other parts from reference TRBV14 and TRBJ2-6): EAGVTQFPSHSVIEKGQTVTLRCDPISGHDNLYWYRRVMGKEIKFLLHFVKESKQDESGMPNNRFLAERTGGTYSTLKVQPAELEDSGVYFCASSQVRGAGANVLTFGAGSRLTVL.

This rearrangement joins TRBV30 to TRBJ1-3; perhaps TRBD1 as D (6 bases). The germline V gene has CDR1 GTSNPN and CDR2 SVGIG (reference sequence). CDR3 length equals 14 residues. The germline V and J ends were trimmed by 3 bases and 2 bases, with 11 bases remaining between them. CDR3 DNA sequence: TGTGCCTGGAGAAAGCCAGGGGCTGGAAACACCATATATTTT. Protein sequence: CAWRKPGAGNTIYF.

This rearrangement joins TRBV19 to TRBJ1-4, with TRBD1 as a possible D gene (6 bases). With 2 bases removed from V and 0 bases from J, the gap between germline ends came to 10 bases. The germline V gene has CDR1 LNHDA and CDR2 SQIVND (reference sequence). The CDR3 length is 16 residues. The CDR3 sequence: CASSIRTVSTNEKLFF. DNA of the CDR3: TGTGCCAGTAGTATACGGACAGTCTCAACTAATGAAAAACTGTTTTTT.

V is TRBV5-4 and J is TRBJ1-2, with D tentatively TRBD1 (6 bases). Trimming pared 4 bases from V and 5 bases from J, leaving 18 bases between. This CDR3 contains 15 residues. The V gene's germline CDR1 is SGHNT and CDR2 YYREEE (reference sequence). The CDR3 protein is CASSPGGGERYGYTF. CDR3 nucleotide sequence: TGTGCCAGCAGCCCCGGGGGGGGCGAAAGGTATGGCTACACCTTC.

There are a few counts of this clone. The genes are TRBV5-4 and TRBJ2-1; TRBD2 matches 12 bases. Germline trimming cut 0 bases from V and 7 bases from J; bases unmatched to any gene: 5. The CDR3 length is 16 residues. CDR1 is SGHNT, CDR2 YYREEE, per germline (reference sequence). CDR3: CASSLALAGGRNEQFF. Written as DNA, the CDR3 is TGTGCCAGCAGCTTGGCTCTAGCGGGAGGGCGTAATGAGCAGTTCTTC.

This clone has only a few counts. The chain recombines TRBV6-5 with TRBJ2-2, with 9 bases that match TRBD2. Germline CDR1 MNHEY, CDR2 SVGAGI. J gave up 4 bases and V 4 bases, and 4 bases lay outside the gene matches. The CDR3 length is 15 residues. DNA of the CDR3: TGTGCCAGCAGTTTGTGGCGGGGGGGCACCGGGGAGCTGTTTTTT. Translating gives CASSLWRGGTGELFF.

The chain joins TRBV29-1 to TRBJ1-1; weak D call: TRBD1 (5 bases). Looked up from germline, CDR1 is SQVTM and CDR2 is ANQGSEA. This CDR3 is built from 13 residues. The CDR3 DNA is TGCACTGGATCGGGGGGGATGAACACTGAAGCTTTCTTT. Amino acids: CTGSGGMNTEAFF.

Here the CDR3 reads CASSQSGPVQRIYEQYF. CDR3 DNA: TGCGCCAGCAGTCAATCTGGTCCGGTGCAGCGAATATACGAGCAGTACTTC. The chain links TRBV23-1 to TRBJ2-7; no clear D gene. TRBV23-1 is classed as an ORF, of uncertain function. This CDR3 contains 17 residues. Trimming removed 0 bases from V and 4 bases from J, with 19 bases in between.

This clone was counted only a few times. The chain joins TRBV29-1 to TRBJ2-5; TRBD2 agrees at 7 bases. This CDR3 has 11 residues. With 6 bases clipped from V and 10 bases from J, the junction kept 8 bases outside the gene matches. Per the germline V gene, CDR1 is SQVTM and CDR2 is ANQGSEA. The CDR3 here is CSVDGLVRQYF. The CDR3 DNA follows: TGCAGCGTAGATGGACTAGTGCGCCAGTACTTC.

The chain is built from TRBV9 and TRBJ2-5; D might be TRBD2 (5 bases). The J call may be in error: the DNA end matches TRBJ2-7 better. There are 14 residues in the CDR3. The germline gives CDR1 SGDLS, CDR2 YYNGEE. The CDR3 DNA follows: TGTGCCAGCAGCCCCCGCGTACTAGGCTACGAGCAGTACTTC. Its protein product is CASSPRVLGYEQYF.

V and J are TRBV25-1 and TRBJ1-2, with D maybe TRBD1 (6 bases). In germline, CDR1 is MGHDK, CDR2 SYGVNS. The CDR3 sequence is 15 residues long. The V end lost 4 bases, the J end lost 8 bases, and 20 bases lay between the germline ends. The CDR3 loop is CASSAPLGQGFGYTF. In nucleotides, the CDR3 is TGTGCCAGCAGTGCTCCCCTGGGGCAGGGGTTCGGCTACACCTTC.

This chain connects TRBV10-2 to TRBJ2-7; D ambiguous. Trimming took 3 bases from V and 5 from J, leaving 11 bases between them. The CDR3 contains 13 residues. CDR1 is WSHSY, CDR2 SAAADI, per germline. The CDR3 protein is CASSERVAHEQYF. The CDR3 nucleotides read TGCGCCAGCAGTGAAAGGGTGGCCCACGAGCAGTACTTC.

The chain couples TRBV7-3 to TRBJ2-3, with D possibly TRBD2 on 6 matching bases. The length of the CDR3 is 14 residues. V was trimmed by 2 bases and J by 7 bases, leaving 13 bases between them. CDR1 is SGHTA, CDR2 FQGTGA, per germline. The CDR3 coding sequence is TGTGCCAGCAGCTTAGCGGGGCCTCAGAATACGCAGTATTTT. Translating gives CASSLAGPQNTQYF.

This clone was observed a handful of times. The CDR3 DNA reads TGTGCCATCGGTTCACAGGGAAACACCGGGGAGCTGTTTTTT. As protein: CAIGSQGNTGELFF. This chain uses TRBV10-3 with TRBJ2-2, with a tentative D call TRBD1 (6 bases). The germline V gene encodes CDR1 ENHRY and CDR2 SYGVKD. V lost 8 bases and J 2 bases, leaving 12 bases between the germline ends. CDR3 length equals 14 residues.

Ten or more counts support this clone. V and J are TRBV10-3 and TRBJ2-5, with no clear D. This CDR3 has 12 residues. V lost 4 bases and J lost 3, with 6 bases in between. Germline V gene lookup returns CDR1 ENHRY and CDR2 SYGVKD. The CDR3 DNA sequence: TGTGCCATCAGTGCAGTGGAAGAGACCCAGTACTTC. This codes for CAISAVEETQYF.

This clone has a handful of counts. The chain is built from TRBV5-1 and TRBJ2-7; 8 bases align to TRBD1. The CDR3 runs 15 residues. V was clipped by 0 bases and J by 2 bases; unmatched bases: 4. Per the germline V gene, CDR1 is SGHRS and CDR2 is YFSETQ. As DNA, the CDR3 is TGCGCCAGCAGCTTGGGTGGACAGGGTACCTACGAGCAGTACTTC. This sequence encodes CASSLGGQGTYEQYF.

This clone was found a few times. The chain has TRBV19 and TRBJ1-2, with D maybe TRBD1 (5 bases). The CDR3 is made up of 12 amino acids. Germline V gene data show CDR1 as LNHDA and CDR2 as SQIVND (reference sequence). The V and J ends lost 5 bases and 5 bases respectively, with 9 bases between them. The CDR3 sequence is CASSVPGYGYTF. Here the CDR3 DNA reads TGTGCCAGTAGTGTACCAGGGTATGGCTACACCTTC.

The CDR3 reads CASSVDLLGNTIYF. The CDR3, as DNA: TGTGCCAGCAGCGTAGACTTGTTGGGAAACACCATATATTTT. This rearrangement joins TRBV9 to TRBJ1-3; D not resolved. The CDR3 runs to 14 residues. Trimming removed 0 bases from V and 4 bases from J, with 8 bases in between. Germline V CDR1 and CDR2: SGDLS, YYNGEE.